The 20 T cell receptor beta chains below all came from one sample that was sequenced in a study of blood T cell repertoires in COVID-19. Here immunoSEQ multiplex PCR was the method, and the copy in TCRdb shows in-frame clones only, minus some. The sample consists of fewer than 150,000 clones, around nine tenths of them appearing once. Sequencing was done on a sample of peripheral blood. All receptors derive from a woman in her thirties or forties with acute or convalescent COVID-19.

The rearrangement links TRBV7-2 to TRBJ1-4; D uncertain. Germline V gene sequence: CDR1 SGHTA, CDR2 FQGNSA. Trimming removed 1 base at V and 7 bases at J, with 13 bases between. The CDR3 length is 15 residues. In nucleotides, the CDR3 is TGTGCCAGCAGCTTAGAGGCGGGATGGGGTGAAAAACTGTTTTTT. This gives the protein CASSLEAGWGEKLFF.

This clone has just one count. The chain combines TRBV29-1 with TRBJ1-1; tentatively, D is TRBD1 (6 bases). Germline V gene data show CDR1 as SQVTM and CDR2 as ANQGSEA. The CDR3 has 13 amino acids. Between the trimmed V and J ends, which lost 4 bases and 2 bases, there was a span of 11 bases. CDR3 loop: CSVVTRGNTEAFF. As DNA, the CDR3 is TGCAGCGTTGTGACCAGGGGCAACACTGAAGCTTTCTTT.

The gene calls are TRBV2 and TRBJ2-1; 16 positions agree with TRBD2. The trim removed 11 bases at V and 15 bases at J, leaving 10 bases unmatched. Germline V gene sequence: CDR1 SNHLY, CDR2 FYNNEI. This CDR3 is built from 13 residues. In DNA form, the CDR3 reads TGTGCCGTACAGGGACTAGCGGGAGGGCGACGGTTCTTC. Amino acids: CAVQGLAGGRRFF.

The chain uses TRBV3-1 (or the pseudogene TRBV3-2) and TRBJ1-5, with D possibly matching TRBD1 (6 bases). The CDR3 consists of 14 residues. Germline V CDR1 and CDR2: LGHDT, YNNKEL (reference sequence). V was clipped by 2 bases and J by 3 bases, with 8 bases between them. The DNA of the CDR3 is TGTGCCAGCAGCCAATCAGGGGTCAATCAGCCCCAGCATTTT. Its translation: CASSQSGVNQPQHF.

This clone has only one observation. The V and J genes are TRBV9 and TRBJ2-3, with 7 bases fitting TRBD2. V dropped 4 bases and J dropped 2; count of bases not matched to a gene: 7. Germline CDR1 and CDR2: SGDLS and YYNGEE. CDR3 length equals 15 residues. The CDR3 loop is CASSPGGGNTDTQYF. In DNA form, the CDR3 reads TGTGCCAGCAGCCCCGGGGGAGGGAACACAGATACGCAGTATTTT.

The CDR3 here is CASSQSTGGAGEKLFF. CDR3 DNA sequence: TGCGCCAGCAGCCAAAGCACAGGGGGCGCGGGTGAAAAACTGTTTTTT. The chain carries TRBV4-3 and TRBJ1-4; 9 bases match TRBD1. The CDR3 has 16 amino acids. Per germline, CDR1 LGHNA and CDR2 YSLEER. The trim removed 2 bases at V and 7 bases at J, leaving 8 bases unmatched.

This clone was picked up one time. This chain connects TRBV10-3 to TRBJ2-6; possible D gene TRBD1, 6 bases. The length of the CDR3 is 16 residues. Deletions cut 2 bases from V and 1 base from J, with 9 bases between. Germline V lookup: CDR1 ENHRY, CDR2 SYGVKD. Written as DNA, the CDR3 is TGTGCCATCAGTGAGCCGACAGGATCTGGGGCCAACGTCCTGACTTTC. This translates into CAISEPTGSGANVLTF.

The V gene is TRBV3-1 (or the pseudogene TRBV3-2), the J gene TRBJ1-6, with 9 positions matching TRBD1. This CDR3 comprises 15 residues. Germline CDR1 is LGHDT and CDR2 is YNNKEL (reference sequence). After removal of 1 base from V and 9 bases from J, the junction contained 4 bases not matched to a gene. CDR3 bases: TGTGCCAGCAGCCAAGTGGGACAGGGAGGTTCACCCCTCCACTTT. This codes for CASSQVGQGGSPLHF.

The V and J genes are TRBV6-5 and TRBJ1-5; TRBD1 aligns across 9 bases. CDR1 is MNHEY and CDR2 is SVGAGI in the germline V gene. The CDR3 is made up of 15 amino acids. The V and J ends lost 6 bases and 1 base, in that order; junction bases with no gene match: 4. The CDR3 loop is CASRPGTGSNQPQHF. DNA of the CDR3: TGTGCCAGCAGACCCGGGACAGGGAGCAATCAGCCCCAGCATTTT.

The chain has TRBV29-1 and TRBJ2-1, with unresolved D. Trimming shortened V by 3 bases and J by 6 bases, and 15 bases separated the two germline ends. The CDR3 spans 14 residues. The germline V gene encodes CDR1 SQVTM and CDR2 ANQGSEA. CDR3 region: CSVDLSRKTNEQFF. CDR3 sequence (DNA): TGCAGCGTTGACCTATCTAGAAAAACCAATGAGCAGTTCTTC.

The V and J genes are TRBV2 and TRBJ1-5; D is ambiguous. V lost 6 bases and J 5 bases, leaving 17 bases between the germline ends. CDR1 is SNHLY and CDR2 is FYNNEI in the germline V gene. The CDR3 contains 15 residues. The CDR3: CASSGRAHGDQPQHF. The CDR3, as DNA: TGTGCCAGCAGCGGCCGGGCCCACGGGGATCAGCCCCAGCATTTT.

This rearrangement joins TRBV18 to TRBJ1-1, with D tentatively TRBD1 (6 bases). The CDR3 consists of 15 residues. Germline CDR1 is KGHSH and CDR2 is LQKENI. Trimming left V 1 base short and J 2 bases short, with 11 bases between. CDR3 DNA: TGTGCCAGCTCACCACTCGGGGGGCACAACACTGAAGCTTTCTTT. Translated: CASSPLGGHNTEAFF.

The chain carries TRBV2 and TRBJ1-3; TRBD1 aligns across 8 bases. V trimming: 4 bases; J trimming: 4 bases; junction bases outside the gene matches: 6. CDR3 size: 15 residues. Germline-derived CDR1 and CDR2 are SNHLY and FYNNEI. DNA of the CDR3: TGTGCCAGCAGTGCTGTCACAGGGGGAGGAAACACCATATATTTT. It encodes CASSAVTGGGNTIYF.

The chain recombines TRBV27 with TRBJ1-5; no reliable D call. The V gene's germline CDR1 is MNHEY and CDR2 SMNVEV (reference sequence). V lost 4 bases, J lost 0 bases, and 4 bases lay in between. The CDR3 is made up of 13 amino acids. The CDR3 is CASSSYSNQPQHF. For the CDR3, the DNA is TGTGCCAGCAGTTCTTATAGCAATCAGCCCCAGCATTTT.

V gene TRBV7-3 combines with J gene TRBJ2-2; 11 bases map to TRBD2. Germline CDR1 is SGHTA and CDR2 is FQGTGA. Germline trimming cut 4 bases from V and 3 bases from J; bases unmatched to any gene: 19. The CDR3 covers 21 residues. This chain's CDR3 is CASSSPGLLAGGRSHTGELFF. DNA of the CDR3: TGTGCCAGCAGCTCCCCCGGCTTGCTAGCGGGGGGCCGGAGCCACACCGGGGAGCTGTTTTTT. Full variable domain (missing parts from reference TRBV7-3 and TRBJ2-2): GAGVSQTPSNKVTEKGKYVELRCDPISGHTALYWYRQSLGQGPEFLIYFQGTGAADDSGLPNDRFFAVRPEGSVSTLKIQRTERGDSAVYLCASSSPGLLAGGRSHTGELFFGEGSRLTVL.

This clone was picked up many times. The chain recombines TRBV19 with TRBJ1-1, with D perhaps TRBD1 (5 bases). Germline V gene lookup returns CDR1 LNHDA and CDR2 SQIVND (reference sequence). The V and J ends lost 7 bases and 2 bases respectively, with 11 bases between them. The CDR3 contains 13 residues. Here the CDR3 reads CASTEGFNTEAFF. In nucleotides, the CDR3 is TGTGCCAGTACGGAGGGGTTTAACACTGAAGCTTTCTTT. The entire variable domain, with the rest obtained from reference TRBV19 and TRBJ1-1, is as follows: DGGITQSPKYLFRKEGQNVTLSCEQNLNHDAMYWYRQDPGQGLRLIYYSQIVNDFQKGDIAEGYSVSREKKESFPLTVTSAQKNPTAFYLCASTEGFNTEAFFGQGTRLTVV.

J is TRBJ2-5 and V is TRBV27; D perhaps matches TRBD1 (5 bases). CDR1 and CDR2 from the germline V gene are MNHEY and SMNVEV (reference sequence). The CDR3 loop spans 14 amino acids. Deletions cut 0 bases from V and 5 bases from J, with 10 bases between. CDR3 residues: CASSLSGRFETQYF. The CDR3, as DNA: TGTGCCAGCAGTTTATCGGGGCGATTCGAGACCCAGTACTTC.

The gene calls are TRBV7-8 and TRBJ2-1, with D perhaps TRBD1 (7 bases). V was trimmed by 1 base and J by 1 base, leaving 11 bases between them. The V gene's germline CDR1 is SGHVS and CDR2 FQNEAQ. This CDR3 contains 16 residues. CDR3 bases: TGTGCCAGCAGCTTAGGGGCAGGGGGGTCCTACAATGAGCAGTTCTTC. It codes for CASSLGAGGSYNEQFF. Full variable domain (outside the CDR3, taken from reference TRBV7-8 and TRBJ2-1): GAGVSQSPRYKVAKRGQDVALRCDPISGHVSLFWYQQALGQGPEFLTYFQNEAQLDKSGLPSDRFFAERPEGSVSTLKIQRTQQEDSAVYLCASSLGAGGSYNEQFFGPGTRLTVL.

The CDR3, as DNA: TGTGCCTGGAGTACGCGCGGGAGGGCTGTAGATACGCAGTATTTT. This encodes CAWSTRGRAVDTQYF. V usage is TRBV30 and J usage is TRBJ2-3, with 9 positions matching TRBD2. Germline V lookup: CDR1 GTSNPN, CDR2 SVGIG (reference sequence). The length of the CDR3 is 15 residues. J gave up 5 bases and V 2 bases, and 8 bases lay outside the gene matches.

This chain joins TRBV5-1 and TRBJ1-3; tentative D call: TRBD1 (6 bases). The V end lost 4 bases, the J end lost 6 bases, and 14 bases lay between the germline ends. Per germline, CDR1 SGHRS and CDR2 YFSETQ. The CDR3 length is 14 residues. CDR3 region: CASSLSGDENTIYF. In DNA, the CDR3 is TGCGCCAGCAGCCTCTCAGGGGATGAAAACACCATATATTTT.